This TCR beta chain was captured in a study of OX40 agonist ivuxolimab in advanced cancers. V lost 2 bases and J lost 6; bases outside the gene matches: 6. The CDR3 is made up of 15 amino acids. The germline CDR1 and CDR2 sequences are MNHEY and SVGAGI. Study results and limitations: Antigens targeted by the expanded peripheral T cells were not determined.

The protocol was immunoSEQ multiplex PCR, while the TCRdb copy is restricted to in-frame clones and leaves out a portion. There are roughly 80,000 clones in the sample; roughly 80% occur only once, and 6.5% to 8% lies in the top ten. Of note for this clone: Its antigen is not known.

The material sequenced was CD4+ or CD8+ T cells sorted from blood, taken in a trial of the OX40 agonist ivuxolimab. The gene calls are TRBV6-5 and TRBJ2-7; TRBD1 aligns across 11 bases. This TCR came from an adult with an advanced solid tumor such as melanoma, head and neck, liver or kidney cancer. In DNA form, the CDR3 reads TGTGCCAGCAGTTACAGTCGGGGGACAGGGGGCGAGCAGTACTTC. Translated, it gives CASSYSRGTGGEQYF.